These T cell receptor beta chains were read from a single sample in a study of blood T cells in healthy people across ages. TCRdb re-derived calls from the 5' RACE reads in MiXCR, one entry per CDR3 protein. The sample consists of fewer than 800,000 distinct CDR3 sequences, around 49% of them appearing once. Specimen: blood. The receptors come from an older woman in good health. Both conserved end residues are part of each CDR3. Fields, in order: V gene, CDR3 length, clone size, D gene, J gene, CDR3 protein, CDR3 DNA. The D gene is left open where the match is weak. For some rows the clone size is stated as once, few or many, or as a class when expanded; others skip it.

V: TRBV6-6
length: 15
size: once
D: TRBD1
J: TRBJ1-2
CDR3: CASRRHRDRLYGYTF
DNA: TGTGCCAGCAGGCGCCACCGGGACAGACTCTATGGCTACACCTTC

V: TRBV27
length: 15
size: -
D: -
J: TRBJ1-1
CDR3: CASSLSKGLNTEAFF
DNA: TGTGCCAGCAGTTTATCCAAGGGACTGAACACTGAAGCTTTCTTT

V: TRBV4-3
length: 19
size: once
D: -
J: TRBJ2-7
CDR3: CASSQALIGSSSSYNEQYF
DNA: TGCGCCAGCAGCCAAGCCTTAATAGGTTCCTCAAGTTCCTACAATGAGCAGTACTTC

V: TRBV20-1
length: 15
size: -
D: -
J: TRBJ1-1
CDR3: CSASTGDQANTEAFF
DNA: TGCAGTGCTAGTACGGGGGATCAGGCGAACACTGAAGCTTTCTTT

V: TRBV11-2
length: 14
size: once
D: -
J: TRBJ2-1
CDR3: CASSSNSYEDEQFF
DNA: TGTGCCAGCAGCTCGAACTCGTATGAGGATGAGCAGTTCTTC

V: TRBV5-1
length: 15
size: few
D: TRBD1
J: TRBJ2-1
CDR3: CASSWARTGSNEQFF
DNA: TGCGCCAGCAGCTGGGCCCGGACAGGGAGTAATGAGCAGTTCTTC

V: TRBV20-1
length: 13
size: -
D: -
J: TRBJ2-3
CDR3: CSAREHGTDTQYF
DNA: TGCAGTGCTAGGGAACACGGAACAGATACGCAGTATTTT

V: TRBV7-9
length: 14
size: few
D: TRBD2
J: TRBJ2-7
CDR3: CASSLWAGGREQYF
DNA: TGTGCCAGCAGCTTATGGGCGGGAGGGCGAGAGCAGTACTTC

V: TRBV5-5
length: 15
size: -
D: -
J: TRBJ2-1
CDR3: CASSLEAGTRNEQFF
DNA: TGTGCCAGCAGCTTGGAAGCCGGGACCAGGAATGAGCAGTTCTTC

V: TRBV20-1
length: 16
size: -
D: -
J: TRBJ1-5
CDR3: CSARVIGSGISQPQHF
DNA: TGCAGTGCTAGAGTTATTGGTTCAGGGATAAGCCAGCCCCAGCATTTT

V: TRBV6-2/TRBV6-3
length: 15
size: -
D: TRBD2
J: TRBJ2-2
CDR3: CAARPVAGNTGELFF
DNA: TGTGCCGCCCGGCCGGTAGCGGGCAACACCGGGGAGCTGTTTTTT

V: TRBV13
length: 14
size: many
D: TRBD1
J: TRBJ1-2
CDR3: CASSQGTGRYGYTF
DNA: TGTGCCAGCAGCCAGGGGACAGGGCGGTATGGCTACACCTTC

V: TRBV12-3/TRBV12-4
length: 15
size: -
D: -
J: TRBJ1-1
CDR3: CASSRAGVERTEAFF
DNA: TGTGCCAGCAGTCGGGCGGGGGTAGAAAGGACTGAAGCTTTCTTT

V: TRBV29-1
length: 15
size: -
D: TRBD1
J: TRBJ1-2
CDR3: CSVELLSGTGGGYTF
DNA: TGCAGCGTTGAGTTACTGTCCGGGACAGGGGGCGGCTACACCTTC

V: TRBV10-3
length: 16
size: few
D: -
J: TRBJ2-2
CDR3: CAISESRQLDTGELFF
DNA: TGTGCCATCAGTGAATCCAGGCAGCTAGACACCGGGGAGCTGTTTTTT

V: TRBV2
length: 13
size: once
D: -
J: TRBJ2-5
CDR3: CASSVREQETQYF
DNA: TGTGCCAGCAGTGTGAGGGAACAAGAGACCCAGTACTTC

V: TRBV5-1
length: 13
size: many
D: -
J: TRBJ2-7
CDR3: CASEMTGSYEQYF
DNA: TGCGCCAGCGAGATGACCGGCTCCTACGAGCAGTACTTC

V: TRBV27
length: 12
size: -
D: -
J: TRBJ2-5
CDR3: CASSLPRGEQYF
DNA: TGTGCCAGCAGCCTACCCCGGGGAGAGCAGTACTTC

V: TRBV5-1
length: 13
size: -
D: TRBD1
J: TRBJ2-1
CDR3: CASSIRTGSEQFF
DNA: TGCGCCAGCAGCATACGGACAGGGAGTGAGCAGTTCTTC

V: TRBV2
length: 14
size: few
D: TRBD1
J: TRBJ1-5
CDR3: CASTGQGGNQPQHF
DNA: TGTGCCAGCACCGGACAGGGGGGCAATCAGCCCCAGCATTTT

V: TRBV25-1
length: 15
size: once
D: TRBD2
J: TRBJ2-1
CDR3: CASSEARGSGYEQFF
DNA: TGTGCCAGCAGTGAAGCTCGCGGGAGCGGCTATGAGCAGTTCTTC

V: TRBV7-6
length: 17
size: -
D: -
J: TRBJ2-1
CDR3: CASSSSTGRERYNEQFF
DNA: TGTGCCAGCAGCTCTTCAACAGGGAGGGAGCGCTACAATGAGCAGTTCTTC